Listed below are T cell receptor beta chains from one sample, sequenced in a study of tumor and adjacent non-tumor tissue in lung cancer. TCRdb used MiXCR to reprocess the multiplex PCR reads, holding one entry per CDR3 protein. Of tens of thousands of distinct CDR3 sequences listed, over 60% were seen once; the top ten hold around 33%. Material for sequencing was distant non-tumor lung tissue. The source of these receptors is a man between 70 and 80 years old with non-small cell lung cancer. The CDR3 runs from the conserved cysteine through the conserved F or W. The D gene is left open where the match is weak. Only part of the rows carry a size: once, few, many, or a class if the clone is expanded.

D gene: .; V gene: TRBV30; J gene: TRBJ1-2; clone size: .; CDR3 DNA: TGTGCCTGGAGTGTAATTACGGGGGGCGTTGGCTACACCTTC; CDR3 protein: CAWSVITGGVGYTF
D gene: TRBD1; V gene: TRBV30; J gene: TRBJ2-4; clone size: few; CDR3 DNA: TGTGCCTGGAGTGTGGGGCAGGGGGTCAAAAACATTCAGTACTTC; CDR3 protein: CAWSVGQGVKNIQYF
D gene: .; V gene: TRBV6-5; J gene: TRBJ1-4; clone size: .; CDR3 DNA: TGTGCCAGCAGTTCGGGGGCAACTAATGAAAAACTGTTTTTT; CDR3 protein: CASSSGATNEKLFF
D gene: .; V gene: TRBV6-5; J gene: TRBJ2-7; clone size: .; CDR3 DNA: TGTGCCAGCAGCCCGACAGAGATCTCCTACGAGCAGTACTTC; CDR3 protein: CASSPTEISYEQYF
D gene: .; V gene: TRBV5-1; J gene: TRBJ2-1; clone size: many; CDR3 DNA: TGCGCCAGCAGCCCGAGGAGATTGCCAAATGAGCAGTTCTTC; CDR3 protein: CASSPRRLPNEQFF
D gene: TRBD1; V gene: TRBV11-2; J gene: TRBJ1-2; clone size: many; CDR3 DNA: TGTGCCAGCAGCTCGGGGCCCATAGAACAGGGGGCGAACTATGGCTACACCTTC; CDR3 protein: CASSSGPIEQGANYGYTF
D gene: .; V gene: TRBV6-5; J gene: TRBJ2-2; clone size: .; CDR3 DNA: TGTGCCAGCAAGTCTGTGGTGCACACCGGGGAGCTGTTTTTT; CDR3 protein: CASKSVVHTGELFF
D gene: .; V gene: TRBV6-2/TRBV6-3; J gene: TRBJ2-7; clone size: many; CDR3 DNA: TGTGCCAGCAACAGTCCCCCCTACGAGCAGTACTTC; CDR3 protein: CASNSPPYEQYF
D gene: .; V gene: TRBV6-5; J gene: TRBJ2-1; clone size: .; CDR3 DNA: TGTGCCAGCAGTTACGGAGGACCCAGGAATGAGCAGTTCTTC; CDR3 protein: CASSYGGPRNEQFF
D gene: TRBD2; V gene: TRBV7-9; J gene: TRBJ2-3; clone size: .; CDR3 DNA: TGTGCCAGCAGCGGCCGCGGGGGGACTTCGACGCAGTATTTT; CDR3 protein: CASSGRGGTSTQYF
D gene: TRBD1; V gene: TRBV7-9; J gene: TRBJ2-3; clone size: .; CDR3 DNA: TGTGCCAGGAGCGGCCCAGGGCAGGGGGCACCTACAGATACGCAGTATTTT; CDR3 protein: CARSGPGQGAPTDTQYF
D gene: .; V gene: TRBV4-1; J gene: TRBJ1-6; clone size: many; CDR3 DNA: TGCGCCAGCAGCCAGGGGCAGAGCGGGGCTTCACCCCTCCACTTT; CDR3 protein: CASSQGQSGASPLHF
D gene: .; V gene: TRBV4-1; J gene: TRBJ1-2; clone size: many; CDR3 DNA: TGCGCCAGCAGCCAAGATTGGAGACCCCGCCAGGGCTACACCTTC; CDR3 protein: CASSQDWRPRQGYTF
D gene: .; V gene: TRBV10-3; J gene: TRBJ2-7; clone size: few; CDR3 DNA: TGTGCTGCCGGGAAGGTAAACTACGAGCACTACTTC; CDR3 protein: CAAGKVNYEHYF
D gene: .; V gene: TRBV19; J gene: TRBJ1-4; clone size: once; CDR3 DNA: TGTGCCTGTAGTTCCAGAGGCGTCGAACTGTTTTTT; CDR3 protein: CACSSRGVELFF
D gene: .; V gene: TRBV6-5; J gene: TRBJ1-6; clone size: .; CDR3 DNA: TGTGCCAGCAGCCTCACTACCGAGTCCACGAATTATTCACCCCTCCACTTT; CDR3 protein: CASSLTTESTNYSPLHF
D gene: .; V gene: TRBV12-3/TRBV12-4; J gene: TRBJ2-2; clone size: few; CDR3 DNA: TGTGCCAGCAGTGAGCACCTGGGGGGCGCAAATACCGGGGAGCTGTTTTTT; CDR3 protein: CASSEHLGGANTGELFF
D gene: TRBD1; V gene: TRBV20-1; J gene: TRBJ1-4; clone size: medium-sized; CDR3 DNA: TGCAGTGCTAGACCTACAGGGGGCTGGACTAATGAAAAACTGTTTTTT; CDR3 protein: CSARPTGGWTNEKLFF
D gene: TRBD2; V gene: TRBV29-1; J gene: TRBJ2-5; clone size: many; CDR3 DNA: TGCAGCGTTGGGGGCCGACTAGCGGGGGGATTGGAGACCCAGTACTTC; CDR3 protein: CSVGGRLAGGLETQYF
D gene: .; V gene: TRBV14; J gene: TRBJ1-6; clone size: .; CDR3 DNA: TGTGCCAGCAGCCAAGTTGGGATTGCGTATAATTCACCCCTCCGCTTT; CDR3 protein: CASSQVGIAYNSPLRF
D gene: .; V gene: TRBV2; J gene: TRBJ2-1; clone size: .; CDR3 DNA: TGTGCCAGCAGTTCCCACCCGGGACAAGGCTCCTACAATGAGCAGTTCTTC; CDR3 protein: CASSSHPGQGSYNEQFF
D gene: .; V gene: TRBV5-6; J gene: TRBJ2-3; clone size: .; CDR3 DNA: TGTGCCAGCAGCTCTCGGGTGACGGGGGTCCTTCGCATCTCTATGCAGTATTTT; CDR3 protein: CASSSRVTGVLRISMQYF
D gene: .; V gene: TRBV10-2; J gene: TRBJ2-7; clone size: .; CDR3 DNA: TGCGCCAGCAGTGAAGGGGGGGCTTGGGAGCAGTACTTC; CDR3 protein: CASSEGGAWEQYF
D gene: .; V gene: TRBV11-2; J gene: TRBJ2-3; clone size: .; CDR3 DNA: TGTGCCAGCAGCGCAACCGTTTATCCCACAGATACGCACTACTTT; CDR3 protein: CASSATVYPTDTHYF
D gene: TRBD2; V gene: TRBV18; J gene: TRBJ2-3; clone size: .; CDR3 DNA: TGTGCCAGCTCACAGCCTAGCGGCCTCAGAGATACGCAGTATTTT; CDR3 protein: CASSQPSGLRDTQYF
D gene: .; V gene: TRBV29-1; J gene: TRBJ2-7; clone size: .; CDR3 DNA: TGCATCTATGGGGACACCCGCACCGAGCGGTACTTC; CDR3 protein: CIYGDTRTERYF
D gene: .; V gene: TRBV5-6; J gene: TRBJ1-1; clone size: .; CDR3 DNA: TGTGCCAGCAGTTATGGGCCTAGGGGGGACACTGAAGCTTTCTTT; CDR3 protein: CASSYGPRGDTEAFF
D gene: TRBD1; V gene: TRBV11-2; J gene: TRBJ2-5; clone size: many; CDR3 DNA: TGTGCCAGCACTTTTCAGGGGGATCAAACCCAGTACTTC; CDR3 protein: CASTFQGDQTQYF
D gene: TRBD2; V gene: TRBV7-9; J gene: TRBJ2-1; clone size: .; CDR3 DNA: TGTGCCAGCAGCTCCCGGGGGGTGGGCAAAGACAATGAGCAGTTCTTC; CDR3 protein: CASSSRGVGKDNEQFF
D gene: .; V gene: TRBV7-8; J gene: TRBJ2-7; clone size: .; CDR3 DNA: TGTGCCAGCAGCCCCCAGGGCGGGGTCTGCTACGAGCAGTACTTC; CDR3 protein: CASSPQGGVCYEQYF
D gene: .; V gene: TRBV6-5; J gene: TRBJ2-5; clone size: .; CDR3 DNA: TGTGCTAACCGCAAGGGCACAAAGGAGACCCAGTACTTC; CDR3 protein: CANRKGTKETQYF
D gene: .; V gene: TRBV6-2/TRBV6-3; J gene: TRBJ2-5; clone size: .; CDR3 DNA: TGTGCCAGCAGTTCAGGACTAACGGGCTCATGGGAGACCCAGTACTTC; CDR3 protein: CASSSGLTGSWETQYF
D gene: .; V gene: TRBV11-2; J gene: TRBJ2-1; clone size: .; CDR3 DNA: TGTGCCAGCAGCTTAATCGGCGCCCAAGGGGATGAGCAATTCTTC; CDR3 protein: CASSLIGAQGDEQFF
D gene: TRBD2; V gene: TRBV28; J gene: TRBJ2-5; clone size: few; CDR3 DNA: TGTGCCAGCAGTTTATTTGGCGGGGGTTTACAAGAGACCCAGTACTTC; CDR3 protein: CASSLFGGGLQETQYF
D gene: .; V gene: TRBV29-1; J gene: TRBJ2-1; clone size: .; CDR3 DNA: TGCAGCGTTGACCGGGACAACTCCTACGGTGAGCAGTTCTTC; CDR3 protein: CSVDRDNSYGEQFF
D gene: .; V gene: TRBV20-1; J gene: TRBJ2-7; clone size: many; CDR3 DNA: TGCAGTGCTAGAACAGACAACCCCTACGAGCAGTACTTC; CDR3 protein: CSARTDNPYEQYF
D gene: .; V gene: TRBV6-5; J gene: TRBJ2-2; clone size: .; CDR3 DNA: TGTGCCAGCAGCCAGCCCGAAGGCAGGGGCATAGCCGGGGAGCTGTTTTTT; CDR3 protein: CASSQPEGRGIAGELFF
D gene: .; V gene: TRBV19; J gene: TRBJ2-3; clone size: .; CDR3 DNA: TGTGCCAGTAGCAGGACCTGGGACATCGGGCCAGATACGCAGTATTTT; CDR3 protein: CASSRTWDIGPDTQYF
D gene: TRBD1; V gene: TRBV5-4; J gene: TRBJ2-6; clone size: many; CDR3 DNA: TGTGCCAGGGGAACAGGGGGCGCTGGGGCCAACGTCCTGACTTTC; CDR3 protein: CARGTGGAGANVLTF
D gene: .; V gene: TRBV12-3/TRBV12-4; J gene: TRBJ2-1; clone size: many; CDR3 DNA: TGTGCCAGCAGTCACTACAATGAGCAGTTCTTC; CDR3 protein: CASSHYNEQFF
D gene: .; V gene: TRBV11-1; J gene: TRBJ2-3; clone size: many; CDR3 DNA: TGTGCCAGCAGCGTCCTGTGGGGCACAGATACGCAGTATTTT; CDR3 protein: CASSVLWGTDTQYF
D gene: .; V gene: TRBV12-3/TRBV12-4; J gene: TRBJ1-2; clone size: .; CDR3 DNA: TGTGCCAGCAACATGAACGGGCAGGGTGGGGGCTACACCTTC; CDR3 protein: CASNMNGQGGGYTF
D gene: .; V gene: TRBV5-6; J gene: TRBJ1-5; clone size: many; CDR3 DNA: TGTGCCAGCAGCTTTAGTGCAGGGGGCAATCAGCCCCAGCATTTT; CDR3 protein: CASSFSAGGNQPQHF
D gene: TRBD2; V gene: TRBV10-3; J gene: TRBJ2-5; clone size: many; CDR3 DNA: TGTGCCATCAGGTCCGGCGGGGGGCAAGAGACCCAGTACTTC; CDR3 protein: CAIRSGGGQETQYF
D gene: .; V gene: TRBV28; J gene: TRBJ1-6; clone size: .; CDR3 DNA: TGTGCCAGCAGTTTGGCCGGAACCCCCGGTAGTTCACCCCTCTACTTT; CDR3 protein: CASSLAGTPGSSPLYF
D gene: .; V gene: TRBV29-1; J gene: TRBJ1-2; clone size: many; CDR3 DNA: TGCAGCGCCGTCACACTGTATGGCTACACCTTC; CDR3 protein: CSAVTLYGYTF
D gene: TRBD1; V gene: TRBV7-3; J gene: TRBJ1-1; clone size: many; CDR3 DNA: TGTGCCAGCAGCTTAACAGGGGGCCCTATAACTGAAGCTTTCTTT; CDR3 protein: CASSLTGGPITEAFF
D gene: .; V gene: TRBV12-3/TRBV12-4; J gene: TRBJ1-1; clone size: many; CDR3 DNA: TGTGCCAGCAGTTTAAGGCGGCAGGCGAACACTGAAGCTTTCTTT; CDR3 protein: CASSLRRQANTEAFF
D gene: TRBD2; V gene: TRBV11-2; J gene: TRBJ2-3; clone size: .; CDR3 DNA: TGTGTCAGCAGCCTTGTGCTAGCGGAACAGTATTTT; CDR3 protein: CVSSLVLAEQYF
D gene: .; V gene: TRBV6-1; J gene: TRBJ2-2; clone size: once; CDR3 DNA: TGTGCCAGCAGTGATTCACAGGGTCCGGACACCGGGGAGCTCCTTTTT; CDR3 protein: CASSDSQGPDTGELLF
D gene: .; V gene: TRBV6-1; J gene: TRBJ2-2; clone size: .; CDR3 DNA: TGTGCCAGCAGTGTCTCACAGGGTTCGGACACCGGGGGGCTGTTTTTT; CDR3 protein: CASSVSQGSDTGGLFF
D gene: .; V gene: TRBV5-1; J gene: TRBJ2-2; clone size: few; CDR3 DNA: TGCGCCAGCAGCTTGGACAGCTCGAACACCGGGGAGCTGTTTTTT; CDR3 protein: CASSLDSSNTGELFF
D gene: .; V gene: TRBV5-1; J gene: TRBJ1-4; clone size: many; CDR3 DNA: TGCGCCAGCAGTCGGGGGCAGGTTGAAAAACTGTTTTTT; CDR3 protein: CASSRGQVEKLFF